The T cell receptor (beta chain) under discussion was sequenced for a study of control samples from healthy donors and cancer patients. Looked up from germline, CDR1 is LNHDA and CDR2 is SQIVND (reference sequence). Trimming shortened V by 3 bases and J by 4 bases, and 16 bases separated the two germline ends. This CDR3 is 16 amino acids long. Data came from immunoSEQ multiplex PCR; TCRdb stores just in-frame clones and leaves some out. The sample table sets out 150,000 to 200,000 clones. Material: blood. The gene calls are TRBV19 and TRBJ1-5; maybe TRBD1 (6 bases). This sequence originates from a woman in her 30s in good health. This CDR3 reads CASSIRYRANNQPQHF. CDR3 nucleotides: TGTGCCAGTAGTATCAGGTACAGGGCGAATAATCAGCCCCAGCATTTT.